This T cell receptor beta chain was recovered during a study of T-cell memory formation after mild COVID-19. Study details: For the most part, TCR clusters were specific to one donor.

Details on this clonotype: Its antigen is not identified.

One entry per CDR3 protein results from TCRdb running MiXCR on the 5' RACE reads. This sample has around 440,000 distinct CDR3 sequences, with 15% to 20% found just once. CDR3 size: 21 residues. Germline trimming cut 1 base from V and 9 bases from J; bases unmatched to any gene: 27. Findings and caveats of the study: Cross-reactive memory seemingly joined, as some responding clones were found in pre-infection memory.

The sequenced sample was PBMCs or a T cell subset sorted from them (not recorded which). The chain links TRBV23-1 to TRBJ2-1, with 7 bases lining up with TRBD2. TRBV23-1 is filed as an ORF, its function uncertain. The sequence was obtained from an adult woman who had mild COVID-19 (a few samples of this study predate the infection). Cell type and time point are not known. In DNA, the CDR3 is TGCGCCAGCAGTCAATGGTTCGCCTTTTGCCGTCCTGACAGTGGGGAGGGTGAGCAGTTCTTC. It translates to CASSQWFAFCRPDSGEGEQFF.